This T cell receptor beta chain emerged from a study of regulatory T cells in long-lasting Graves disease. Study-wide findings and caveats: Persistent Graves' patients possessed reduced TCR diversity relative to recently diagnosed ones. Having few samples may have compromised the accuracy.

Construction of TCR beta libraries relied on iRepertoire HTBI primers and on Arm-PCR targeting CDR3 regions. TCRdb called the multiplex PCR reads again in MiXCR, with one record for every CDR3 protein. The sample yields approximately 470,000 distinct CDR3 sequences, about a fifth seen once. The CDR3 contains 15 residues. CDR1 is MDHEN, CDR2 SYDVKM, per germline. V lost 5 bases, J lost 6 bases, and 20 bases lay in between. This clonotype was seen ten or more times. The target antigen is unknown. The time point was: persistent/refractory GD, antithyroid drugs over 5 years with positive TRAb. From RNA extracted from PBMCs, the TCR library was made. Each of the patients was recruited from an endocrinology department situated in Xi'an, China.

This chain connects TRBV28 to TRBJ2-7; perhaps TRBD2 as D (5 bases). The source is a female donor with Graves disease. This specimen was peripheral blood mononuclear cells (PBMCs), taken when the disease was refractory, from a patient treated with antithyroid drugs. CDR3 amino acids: CASSPIGMGSAEQYF. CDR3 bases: TGTGCCAGCAGTCCGATCGGGATGGGGTCGGCCGAGCAGTACTTC.